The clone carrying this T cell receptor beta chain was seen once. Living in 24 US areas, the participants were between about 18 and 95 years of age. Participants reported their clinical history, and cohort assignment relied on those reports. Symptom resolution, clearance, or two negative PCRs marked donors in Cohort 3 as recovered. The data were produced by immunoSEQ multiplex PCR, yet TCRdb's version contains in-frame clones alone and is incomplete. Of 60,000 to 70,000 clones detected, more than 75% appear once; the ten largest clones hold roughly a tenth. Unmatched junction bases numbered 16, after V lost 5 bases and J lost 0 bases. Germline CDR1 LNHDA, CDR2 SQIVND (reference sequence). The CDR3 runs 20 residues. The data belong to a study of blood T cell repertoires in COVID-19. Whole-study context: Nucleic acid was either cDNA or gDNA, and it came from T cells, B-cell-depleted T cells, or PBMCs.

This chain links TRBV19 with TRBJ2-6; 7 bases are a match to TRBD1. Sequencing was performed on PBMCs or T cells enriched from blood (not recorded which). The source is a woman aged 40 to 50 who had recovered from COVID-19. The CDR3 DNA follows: TGTGCCAGTAGTCCTATAAGGACGGGACAGCCGATCTCTGGGGCCAACGTCCTGACTTTC. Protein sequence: CASSPIRTGQPISGANVLTF. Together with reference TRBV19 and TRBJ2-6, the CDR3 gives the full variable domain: DGGITQSPKYLFRKEGQNVTLSCEQNLNHDAMYWYRQDPGQGLRLIYYSQIVNDFQKGDIAEGYSVSREKKESFPLTVTSAQKNPTAFYLCASSPIRTGQPISGANVLTFGAGSRLTVL.